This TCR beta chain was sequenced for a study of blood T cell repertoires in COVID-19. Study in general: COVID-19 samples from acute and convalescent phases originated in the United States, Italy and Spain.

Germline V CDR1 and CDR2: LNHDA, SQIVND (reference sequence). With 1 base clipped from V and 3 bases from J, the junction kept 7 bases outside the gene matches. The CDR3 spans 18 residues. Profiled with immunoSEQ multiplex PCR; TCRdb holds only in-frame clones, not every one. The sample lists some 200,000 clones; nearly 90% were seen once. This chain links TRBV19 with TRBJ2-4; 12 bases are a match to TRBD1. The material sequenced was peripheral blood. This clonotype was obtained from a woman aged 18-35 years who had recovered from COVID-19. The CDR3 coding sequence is TGTGCCAGTAGTATAGTGGGGACAGGGGGCGCCGGCAAAAACATTCAGTACTTC. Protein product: CASSIVGTGGAGKNIQYF.